The clone carrying this T cell receptor (beta chain) was observed a handful of times. Its matching antigen is unknown. Each CDR3 protein is one row after TCRdb ran MiXCR on the 5' RACE reads. The sample includes fewer than 450,000 distinct CDR3 sequences, about 10% of them seen just once. The data were obtained in a study of identical twins. The CDR3 runs to 16 residues. The V gene lost 6 bases and the J gene lost 4 bases, with 19 bases spanning the gap. General observations from the study: Cord blood beta clonotypes present at high abundance carried fewer insertions; no such pattern appeared in memory repertoires.

The receptor's source is a woman between 50 and 59 years old in good health. Material for sequencing was naive T cells sorted from blood. The V call is TRBV12-3 or TRBV12-4, the J call TRBJ2-1, with unresolved D. CDR3 DNA: TGTGCCAGCAGACGCAGGCCTCTCTCCGGGTACAATGAGCAGTTCTTC. Protein: CASRRRPLSGYNEQFF.